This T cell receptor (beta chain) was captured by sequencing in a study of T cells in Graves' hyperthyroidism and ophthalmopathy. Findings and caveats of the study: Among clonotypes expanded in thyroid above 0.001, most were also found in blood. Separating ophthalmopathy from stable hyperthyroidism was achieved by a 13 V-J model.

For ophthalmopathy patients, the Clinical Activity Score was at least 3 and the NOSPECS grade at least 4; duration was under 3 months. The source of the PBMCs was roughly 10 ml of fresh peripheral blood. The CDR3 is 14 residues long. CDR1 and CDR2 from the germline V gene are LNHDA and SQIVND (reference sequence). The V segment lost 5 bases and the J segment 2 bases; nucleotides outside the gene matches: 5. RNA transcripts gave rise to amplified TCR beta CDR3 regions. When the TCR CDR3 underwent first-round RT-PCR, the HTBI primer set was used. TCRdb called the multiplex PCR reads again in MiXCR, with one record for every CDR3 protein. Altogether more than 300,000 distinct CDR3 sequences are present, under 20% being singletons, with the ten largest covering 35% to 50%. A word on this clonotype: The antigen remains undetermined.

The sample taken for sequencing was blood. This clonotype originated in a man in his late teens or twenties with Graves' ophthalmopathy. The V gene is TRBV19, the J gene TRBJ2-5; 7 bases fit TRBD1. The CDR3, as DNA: TGTGCCAGTAGTCCGGGACAGCCTCAAGAGACCCAGTACTTC. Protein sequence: CASSPGQPQETQYF.